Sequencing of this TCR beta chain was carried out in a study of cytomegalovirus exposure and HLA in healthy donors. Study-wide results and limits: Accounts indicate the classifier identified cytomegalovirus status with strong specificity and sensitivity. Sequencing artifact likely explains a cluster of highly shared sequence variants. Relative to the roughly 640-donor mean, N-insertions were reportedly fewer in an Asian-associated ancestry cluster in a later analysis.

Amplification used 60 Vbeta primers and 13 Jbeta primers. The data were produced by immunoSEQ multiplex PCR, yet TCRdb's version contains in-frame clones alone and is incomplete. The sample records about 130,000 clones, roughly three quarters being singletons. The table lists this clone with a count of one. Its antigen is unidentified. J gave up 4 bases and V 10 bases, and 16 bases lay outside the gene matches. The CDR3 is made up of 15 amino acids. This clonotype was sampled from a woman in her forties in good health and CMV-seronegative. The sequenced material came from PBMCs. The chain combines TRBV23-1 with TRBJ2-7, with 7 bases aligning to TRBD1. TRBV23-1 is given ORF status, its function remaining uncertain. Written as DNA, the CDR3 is TGCGCCACCCCCGACGACAGGGAGTGTTGGTACGAGCAGTACTTC. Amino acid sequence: CATPDDRECWYEQYF.